This T cell receptor (beta chain) was sequenced in a study of T cell responses to AZD1222 COVID-19 vaccine. A note on this clone: The antigen is undetermined.

Libraries were prepared by immunoSEQ multiplex PCR; TCRdb keeps only in-frame clonotypes and omits some of them. The profile covers roughly 140,000 clones, with about nine tenths appearing a single time and 1.6% taken by the ten largest. The CDR3 consists of 13 residues. The germline CDR1 and CDR2 sequences are WNHNN and SYGVQD (reference sequence). The V end was cut by 8 bases, the J end by 4 bases, with 14 bases between. Study-level points and caveats: Unmutated variant regions are reportedly the target of nearly half of TCRs that are spike-specific. Spike-wide vaccine-associated CD4 TCRs dominated at 160-218 and 743-854. Only a handful of people who got AZD1222 tested seropositive at baseline.

The sample consisted of peripheral blood, taken 28 days after the second AZD1222 dose. The chain is built from TRBV10-1 and TRBJ1-1; D not certain. The TCR sequence derives from an adult who received the AZD1222 COVID-19 vaccine. The DNA for the CDR3 is TGCGCCAGCTGCCCCGATTTGGGCACTGAAGCTTTCTTT. Its translation is CASCPDLGTEAFF.